Listed below are T cell receptor beta chains from one sample, sequenced in a study of shared clonotypes between healthy human individuals. TCRdb keeps only in-frame clones here, not all; method: immunoSEQ multiplex PCR. The sample holds 800,000 or so clones, about 97% seen once. Sequenced sample: naive CD8+ T cells sorted from blood. The source of these receptors is a man younger than 45 in good health. Both conserved end residues are part of each CDR3. A D gene is named only where the DNA matches it firmly. Clone size, where shown, is once, few, many, or a class for clones that have expanded.

>TRBJ1-2|.|.|TRBV7-9
CASRTLLTEGGYGYTF
TGTGCCAGCAGAACACTCTTGACGGAGGGAGGCTATGGCTACACCTTC
>TRBJ2-5|.|.|TRBV7-9
CASSPPIAEQETQYF
TGTGCCAGCAGCCCACCAATAGCAGAACAAGAGACCCAGTACTTC
>TRBJ1-4|TRBD1|.|TRBV7-8
CASSLGAGGTATNEKLFF
TGTGCCAGCAGCTTAGGGGCAGGGGGAACTGCAACTAATGAAAAACTGTTTTTT
>TRBJ2-2|.|once|TRBV5-4
CASSLAIAPGELFF
TGTGCCAGCAGCTTGGCAATAGCGCCCGGGGAGCTGTTTTTT
>TRBJ2-1|.|.|TRBV27
CASSLQSSSYNEQFF
TGTGCCAGCAGTTTACAGTCTAGCTCCTACAATGAGCAGTTCTTC
>TRBJ2-1|TRBD2|.|TRBV7-8
CASSAPRTSGGNEQFF
TGTGCCAGCAGCGCCCCCCGGACTAGCGGGGGCAATGAGCAGTTCTTC
>TRBJ2-5|TRBD2|.|TRBV7-9
CASSLRGGRATETQYF
TGTGCCAGCAGCCTCCGAGGCGGGAGGGCCACAGAGACCCAGTACTTC
>TRBJ1-5|.|.|TRBV29-1
CSVGNSNQPQHF
TGCAGCGTGGGAAATAGCAATCAGCCCCAGCATTTT
>TRBJ1-1|.|.|TRBV5-4
CASSPEAGTPAGTEAFF
TGTGCCAGCAGCCCCGAGGCCGGGACACCCGCCGGGACTGAAGCTTTCTTT
>TRBJ2-3|.|.|TRBV9
CASSPRGSNTDTQYF
TGTGCCAGCAGCCCCCGAGGGTCCAACACAGATACGCAGTATTTT
>TRBJ2-1|.|.|TRBV7-9
CASSFQAGQYNEQFF
TGTGCCAGCAGCTTCCAAGCGGGACAATACAATGAGCAGTTCTTC
>TRBJ2-5|TRBD2|.|TRBV7-9
CASSSTGTSGRVSQETQYF
TGTGCCAGCAGCTCCACCGGGACTAGCGGCAGAGTCTCCCAAGAGACCCAGTACTTC
>TRBJ2-7|TRBD2|.|TRBV19
CASSTSGMVNEQYF
TGTGCCAGTAGTACAAGCGGGATGGTCAACGAGCAGTACTTC
>TRBJ2-7|.|.|TRBV9
CASSVGGTTYEQYF
TGTGCCAGCAGCGTAGGCGGGACAACCTACGAGCAGTACTTC
>TRBJ2-3|TRBD1|once|TRBV29-1
CSIWVGQFTDTQYF
TGCAGCATTTGGGTGGGACAGTTCACAGATACGCAGTATTTT
>TRBJ1-1|.|.|TRBV11-2
CASSLGEGGHTEAFF
TGTGCCAGCAGCCTAGGGGAGGGGGGACACACTGAAGCTTTCTTT
>TRBJ2-5|.|.|TRBV5-5
CASSFSETQYF
TGTGCCAGCAGCTTCTCTGAGACCCAGTACTTC
>TRBJ1-1|.|.|TRBV5-4
CASSFRGIYSEAFF
TGTGCCAGCAGCTTCAGGGGCATTTACTCTGAAGCTTTCTTT
>TRBJ2-7|.|.|TRBV5-6
CASSLAGTTYEQYF
TGTGCCAGCAGCTTGGCCGGAACGACCTACGAGCAGTACTTC
>TRBJ2-7|.|.|TRBV27
CASRQGSTYEQYF
TGTGCCAGCAGACAGGGATCCACCTACGAGCAGTACTTC
>TRBJ2-1|.|.|TRBV5-4
CASSPTASSYNEQFF
TGTGCCAGCAGCCCGACAGCCAGCTCCTACAATGAGCAGTTCTTC
>TRBJ2-2|.|.|TRBV10-3
CAIYKTGSNTGELFF
TGTGCCATCTATAAAACAGGTTCGAACACCGGGGAGCTGTTTTTT
>TRBJ2-1|.|.|TRBV6-5
CASFPGPDNEQFF
TGTGCCAGCTTCCCGGGACCAGACAATGAGCAGTTCTTC
>TRBJ2-3|TRBD1|.|TRBV30
CAWSAGTGSTDTQYF
TGTGCCTGGAGTGCCGGGACAGGGAGCACAGATACGCAGTATTTT
>TRBJ1-4|.|.|TRBV9
CASSVEGHGEKLFF
TGTGCCAGCAGCGTAGAGGGGCATGGTGAAAAACTGTTTTTT
>TRBJ2-2|.|.|TRBV12-5
CASGDSNTGELFF
TGTGCTAGTGGGGACTCTAACACCGGGGAGCTGTTTTTT
>TRBJ2-1|TRBD2|.|TRBV11-2
CASSLGASGRDEQFF
TGTGCCAGCAGCTTAGGGGCTAGCGGGAGGGATGAGCAGTTCTTC
>TRBJ1-3|.|.|TRBV10-1
CASTETLVSGNTIYF
TGCGCCAGCACCGAGACCCTAGTTTCTGGAAACACCATATATTTT
>TRBJ2-7|TRBD2|.|TRBV30
CAWSDDSGTSVSYEQYF
TGTGCCTGGAGTGATGACTCCGGGACTAGCGTATCCTACGAGCAGTACTTC
>TRBJ2-2|.|.|TRBV10-3
CAIGIAENTGELFF
TGTGCCATCGGAATAGCGGAGAACACCGGGGAGCTGTTTTTT
>TRBJ2-7|TRBD2|.|TRBV28
CASSPPAGVGYEQYF
TGTGCCAGCAGCCCTCCCGCGGGAGTAGGGTACGAGCAGTACTTC
>TRBJ2-1|.|.|TRBV29-1
CSVRSVRNEQFF
TGCAGCGTCAGGAGCGTCAGGAATGAGCAGTTCTTC
>TRBJ1-2|.|.|TRBV19
CASSIPPVGFYGYTF
TGTGCCAGTAGTATACCCCCTGTCGGCTTCTATGGCTACACCTTC
>TRBJ1-3|.|.|TRBV7-9
CASSLGGSGNTIYF
TGTGCCAGCAGCTTAGGCGGCTCTGGAAACACCATATATTTT
>TRBJ1-2|TRBD1|.|TRBV27
CASRRLGQGIDYGYTF
TGTGCCAGCAGACGCCTGGGACAGGGTATAGACTATGGCTACACCTTC
>TRBJ2-1|TRBD2|.|TRBV27
CASGYIAGGIHNEQFF
TGTGCCAGCGGTTACATAGCGGGAGGGATCCACAATGAGCAGTTCTTC
>TRBJ1-5|.|.|TRBV28
CASSLSSWRGTPGNQPQHF
TGTGCCAGCAGTTTAAGTTCATGGAGGGGGACTCCTGGCAATCAGCCCCAGCATTTT
>TRBJ2-7|TRBD2|once|TRBV27
CASSPGLAETYEQYF
TGTGCCAGCAGTCCCGGACTAGCGGAAACCTACGAGCAGTACTTC
>TRBJ2-3|TRBD1|.|TRBV10-1
CASSESTTGASTDTQYF
TGCGCCAGCAGTGAGTCCACGACAGGGGCCAGCACAGATACGCAGTATTTT
>TRBJ2-7|TRBD1|.|TRBV11-2
CASSLDAGGFEQYF
TGTGCCAGCAGCTTAGACGCAGGGGGCTTTGAGCAGTACTTC
>TRBJ2-2|TRBD2|.|TRBV2
CASSPYTSGDGELFF
TGTGCCAGCTCTCCATATACTAGCGGGGATGGGGAGCTGTTTTTT
>TRBJ2-1|TRBD2|.|TRBV11-2
CASSWGLAGSNEQFF
TGTGCCAGCAGCTGGGGACTAGCGGGAAGCAATGAGCAGTTCTTC
>TRBJ2-2|.|.|TRBV2
CATGADMNTGELFF
TGTGCCACTGGGGCTGATATGAACACCGGGGAGCTGTTTTTT
>TRBJ2-7|TRBD1|.|TRBV10-1
CASSELGDRAYEQYF
TGCGCCAGCAGTGAGCTTGGAGACAGGGCCTACGAGCAGTACTTC
>TRBJ2-7|.|once|TRBV28
CASSQSLKDYEQYF
TGTGCCAGCAGTCAATCCCTCAAGGACTACGAGCAGTACTTC
>TRBJ2-1|TRBD1|.|TRBV6-5
CASSYGQGKGNEQFF
TGTGCCAGCAGTTACGGACAGGGAAAGGGCAATGAGCAGTTCTTC
>TRBJ2-3|TRBD1|.|TRBV6-1
CASSVTGGATDTQYF
TGTGCCAGCAGTGTAACAGGGGGCGCGACAGATACGCAGTATTTT